These T cell receptor beta chains were read from a single sample in a study of blood T cells in healthy people across ages. TCRdb re-called the 5' RACE reads with MiXCR, one entry per CDR3 protein. The sample holds 920,000 or so distinct CDR3 sequences, more than 35% seen once. The sequenced sample was blood. The receptor source for this set is a woman aged 60-70 years in good health. Both conserved end residues are part of each CDR3. Fields, in order: clone size, D gene, J gene, V gene, CDR3 protein, CDR3 DNA. A D gene is named only where the DNA matches it firmly. Rows may omit the clone size; those that give it use once, few, many or a size class.

. | . | TRBJ2-7 | TRBV6-6 | CASSYHGPSYEQYF | TGTGCCAGCAGTTACCACGGGCCGTCCTACGAGCAGTACTTC
. | . | TRBJ2-7 | TRBV11-2 | CASSWDTGSRGEQYF | TGTGCCAGCAGCTGGGACACGGGAAGCCGTGGGGAGCAGTACTTC
. | TRBD1 | TRBJ2-7 | TRBV5-1 | CASSSRTGSAYEQYF | TGCGCCAGCAGCTCTCGGACAGGGTCCGCCTACGAGCAGTACTTC
. | . | TRBJ1-5 | TRBV20-1 | CSARFMGNQPQHF | TGCAGTGCTAGGTTCATGGGGAATCAGCCCCAGCATTTT
. | . | TRBJ2-4 | TRBV5-1 | CASSEQGTKNIQYF | TGCGCCAGCAGCGAACAGGGTACCAAAAACATTCAGTACTTC
. | . | TRBJ2-1 | TRBV27 | CASSFLSGTIHNEQFF | TGTGCCAGCAGTTTTCTCTCAGGGACAATCCACAATGAGCAGTTCTTC
. | . | TRBJ2-1 | TRBV9 | CASSNRKAGGGSYNEQFF | TGTGCCAGCAGCAACCGGAAGGCAGGGGGAGGCTCCTACAATGAGCAGTTCTTC
many | TRBD2 | TRBJ2-3 | TRBV6-6 | CASKASGGDTQYF | TGTGCCAGCAAGGCTAGCGGGGGCGATACGCAGTATTTT
. | . | TRBJ2-5 | TRBV29-1 | CSVEIPTQYF | TGCAGCGTTGAAATCCCGACCCAGTACTTC
few | TRBD2 | TRBJ2-7 | TRBV2 | CASSQAGVRYEQYF | TGTGCCAGCAGTCAGGCGGGAGTACGGTACGAGCAGTACTTC
. | TRBD2 | TRBJ2-7 | TRBV20-1 | CSARIPLAGVYEQYF | TGCAGTGCCAGAATCCCTCTAGCGGGAGTTTACGAGCAGTACTTC
. | TRBD1 | TRBJ2-5 | TRBV6-1 | CASRSQGNQETQYF | TGTGCCAGCAGATCACAGGGGAACCAAGAGACCCAGTACTTC
. | TRBD2 | TRBJ2-4 | TRBV28 | CASSLYGLAGGPRNIQYF | TGTGCCAGCAGTTTATACGGACTAGCGGGAGGGCCGAGAAACATTCAGTACTTC
few | TRBD1 | TRBJ2-7 | TRBV7-9 | CASSAQGQGTISYEQYF | TGTGCCAGCAGCGCCCAAGGACAGGGGACGATTTCCTACGAGCAGTACTTC
. | . | TRBJ2-4 | TRBV2 | CASKRDAVDKNIQYF | TGTGCCAGCAAGAGAGACGCGGTTGACAAAAACATTCAGTACTTC
few | TRBD1 | TRBJ2-3 | TRBV14 | CASREGGGPGDTQYF | TGTGCCAGCAGAGAAGGGGGCGGTCCTGGAGATACGCAGTATTTT
. | . | TRBJ2-2 | TRBV6-2/TRBV6-3 | CASTQTATGELFF | TGTGCCAGCACGCAGACAGCCACCGGGGAGCTGTTTTTT
. | . | TRBJ2-3 | TRBV7-9 | CASSYPMGGTGTQYF | TGTGCCAGCAGCTACCCCATGGGGGGCACGGGTACGCAGTATTTT
few | . | TRBJ2-1 | TRBV29-1 | CSVEGGVSNEQFF | TGCAGCGTTGAAGGGGGAGTTTCTAATGAGCAGTTCTTC
. | . | TRBJ1-6 | TRBV10-3 | CAISESPGVSPLHF | TGTGCCATCAGTGAGTCTCCTGGGGTTTCACCCCTCCACTTT
. | TRBD2 | TRBJ2-1 | TRBV20-1 | CSARVAGGGDEQFF | TGCAGTGCTAGAGTAGCGGGAGGGGGCGATGAGCAGTTCTTC
. | . | TRBJ1-2 | TRBV6-1 | CASSAVANYGYTF | TGTGCCAGCAGTGCCGTAGCTAACTATGGCTACACCTTC
. | . | TRBJ1-1 | TRBV25-1 | CASSLGPREAFF | TGTGCCAGCAGCCTAGGGCCCAGGGAGGCTTTCTTT
. | . | TRBJ2-7 | TRBV5-1 | CASGLAIAVHEQYF | TGCGCCAGCGGCTTGGCGATCGCCGTCCACGAGCAGTACTTC